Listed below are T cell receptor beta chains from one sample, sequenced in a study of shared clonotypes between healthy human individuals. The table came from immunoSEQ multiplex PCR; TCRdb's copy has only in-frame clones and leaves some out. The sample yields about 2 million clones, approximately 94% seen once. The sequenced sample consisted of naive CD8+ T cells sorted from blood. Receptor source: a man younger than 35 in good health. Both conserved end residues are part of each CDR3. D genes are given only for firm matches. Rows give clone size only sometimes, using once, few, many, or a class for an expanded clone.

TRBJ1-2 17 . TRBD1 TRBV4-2 CASSRDPTGWMEDGYTF TGTGCCAGCAGCCGAGACCCGACAGGGTGGATGGAAGACGGCTACACCTTC
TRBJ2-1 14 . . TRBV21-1 CASSKETGFNEQFF TGTGCCAGCAGCAAAGAGACAGGTTTTAATGAGCAGTTCTTC
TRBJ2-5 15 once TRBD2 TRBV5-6 CASSFRGGFPETQYF TGTGCCAGCAGCTTTCGCGGGGGGTTCCCAGAGACCCAGTACTTC
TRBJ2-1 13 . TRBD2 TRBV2 CASRLATYNEQFF TGTGCCAGCAGACTAGCGACCTACAATGAGCAGTTCTTC
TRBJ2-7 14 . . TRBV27 CASRPYPSSYEQYF TGTGCCAGCAGGCCCTACCCGAGCTCCTACGAGCAGTACTTC
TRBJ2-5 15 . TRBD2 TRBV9 CASSVVAGDQETQYF TGTGCCAGCAGCGTAGTAGCGGGAGACCAAGAGACCCAGTACTTC
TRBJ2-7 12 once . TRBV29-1 CSALGAVYEQYF TGCAGCGCCCTAGGAGCGGTTTACGAGCAGTACTTC
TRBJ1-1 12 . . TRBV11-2 CASSLGGFEAFF TGTGCCAGCAGCTTAGGGGGGTTTGAAGCTTTCTTT
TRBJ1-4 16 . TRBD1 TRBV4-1 CASSQASTGGNEKLFF TGCGCCAGCAGCCAAGCCTCGACAGGGGGAAATGAAAAACTGTTTTTT
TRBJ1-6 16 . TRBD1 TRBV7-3 CASSQIQDRKNSPLHF TGTGCCAGCAGCCAGATCCAGGACAGGAAAAATTCACCCCTCCACTTT
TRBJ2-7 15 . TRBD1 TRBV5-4 CASSLGTGQSYEQYF TGTGCCAGCAGCCTGGGGACAGGTCAATCCTACGAGCAGTACTTC
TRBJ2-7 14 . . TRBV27 CASSSVGAEGEQYF TGTGCCAGCAGTTCTGTTGGGGCAGAGGGTGAGCAGTACTTC
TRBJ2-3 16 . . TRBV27 CASSSGPGSAQDTQYF TGTGCCAGCAGTTCAGGGCCGGGATCGGCCCAGGATACGCAGTATTTT
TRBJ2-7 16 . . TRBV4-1 CASSQDLQGESYEQYF TGCGCCAGCAGCCAAGATTTACAGGGAGAGTCGTACGAGCAGTACTTC
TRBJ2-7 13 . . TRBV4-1 CASSAGPAYEQYF TGCGCCAGCAGCGCGGGCCCTGCCTACGAGCAGTACTTC
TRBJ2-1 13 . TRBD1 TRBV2 CASRRDSYNEQFF TGTGCCAGCAGGAGGGACAGCTACAATGAGCAGTTCTTC
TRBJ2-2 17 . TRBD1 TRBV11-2 CASSLDRDRGRIGELFF TGTGCCAGCAGCTTAGATCGTGACAGGGGGCGCATCGGGGAGCTGTTTTTT